This is a list of T cell receptor beta chains from one sample in a study of T cells after posttransplantation cyclophosphamide. The assay was immunoSEQ multiplex PCR, and TCRdb's table has in-frame clones only and misses some. The data show some 11,000 clones, with roughly 86% seen just once and roughly 27% held by the top ten. The specimen was CD4+ T cells sorted from PBMCs, collected after allogeneic stem cell transplant with posttransplant cyclophosphamide. Receptors were obtained from a male patient in his thirties who received an allogeneic stem cell transplant from a related donor, was CMV-positive, and had acute GVHD only. The T cells may come from the graft donor. The CDR3 runs from the conserved cysteine through the conserved F or W. Fields, in order: J gene, D gene, V gene, CDR3 length, clone size, CDR3 DNA, CDR3 protein. D genes are given only for firm matches. Clone size is not always given. Where it is, it says once, few, many or a class for expanded clones.

j_call: TRBJ1-2
d_call: -
v_call: TRBV5-5
cdr3_length: 13
clone_size: -
cdr3_nt: TGTGCCAGCAGCTTGGATCGGACAGTTGGCTACACTTTC
cdr3_aa: CASSLDRTVGYTF

j_call: TRBJ2-6
d_call: -
v_call: TRBV6-5
cdr3_length: 15
clone_size: -
cdr3_nt: TGTGCCAGCAGCGGTCCATACCTTAGGGCCAACGTCCTGACTTTC
cdr3_aa: CASSGPYLRANVLTF

j_call: TRBJ2-5
d_call: TRBD1
v_call: TRBV4-1
cdr3_length: 15
clone_size: -
cdr3_nt: TGCGCCAGCAGCCAAGGAGGGGACAGCCAAGAGACCCAGTACTTC
cdr3_aa: CASSQGGDSQETQYF

j_call: TRBJ1-1
d_call: -
v_call: TRBV7-9
cdr3_length: 13
clone_size: -
cdr3_nt: TGTGCCAGCAGCCCTAGACCAGACACTGAAGCTTTCTTT
cdr3_aa: CASSPRPDTEAFF

j_call: TRBJ1-1
d_call: -
v_call: TRBV2
cdr3_length: 15
clone_size: -
cdr3_nt: TGTGCCAGCAGACCTCGGACCGGGGATGGTACTGAAGCTTTCTTT
cdr3_aa: CASRPRTGDGTEAFF

j_call: TRBJ1-1
d_call: -
v_call: TRBV13
cdr3_length: 14
clone_size: once
cdr3_nt: TGTGCCAGCAGCTTAGAAGGGAGGAGCACTGAAGCTTTCTTT
cdr3_aa: CASSLEGRSTEAFF

j_call: TRBJ2-2
d_call: -
v_call: TRBV5-6
cdr3_length: 14
clone_size: -
cdr3_nt: TGTGCCAGCAGCACGTCCGGGGGAGCCGGGGAGCTGTTTTTT
cdr3_aa: CASSTSGGAGELFF

j_call: TRBJ1-1
d_call: -
v_call: TRBV4-2
cdr3_length: 15
clone_size: -
cdr3_nt: TGTGCCAGCAGCCAAGCCCCCAGGGCGAACACTGAAGCTTTCTTT
cdr3_aa: CASSQAPRANTEAFF

j_call: TRBJ1-2
d_call: -
v_call: TRBV19
cdr3_length: 13
clone_size: -
cdr3_nt: TGTGCCAGTAGTATCGACAGTCTTTATGGCTACACCTTC
cdr3_aa: CASSIDSLYGYTF

j_call: TRBJ2-7
d_call: -
v_call: TRBV7-2
cdr3_length: 15
clone_size: -
cdr3_nt: TGTGCCAGCAGCTTAGGAGACGGGGGGCTGTACGAGCAGTACTTC
cdr3_aa: CASSLGDGGLYEQYF

j_call: TRBJ1-5
d_call: -
v_call: TRBV2
cdr3_length: 16
clone_size: -
cdr3_nt: TGTGCCAGCAGTGAATATGGTGGGCATAGCAATCAGCCCCAGCATTTT
cdr3_aa: CASSEYGGHSNQPQHF

j_call: TRBJ1-2
d_call: -
v_call: TRBV5-4
cdr3_length: 15
clone_size: -
cdr3_nt: TGTGCCAGCAGCTTGCGGTCTAGATCTAACTATGGCTACACCTTC
cdr3_aa: CASSLRSRSNYGYTF

j_call: TRBJ2-1
d_call: -
v_call: TRBV7-3
cdr3_length: 15
clone_size: -
cdr3_nt: TGTGCCAGCAGCTCCCAGGGTTTGGGTGGGAATGAGCAGTTCTTC
cdr3_aa: CASSSQGLGGNEQFF

j_call: TRBJ2-3
d_call: -
v_call: TRBV30
cdr3_length: 13
clone_size: once
cdr3_nt: TGTGCCTGGAGTAGCGGAAACACAGATACGCAGTATTTT
cdr3_aa: CAWSSGNTDTQYF

j_call: TRBJ2-5
d_call: -
v_call: TRBV30
cdr3_length: 13
clone_size: -
cdr3_nt: TGTGCCTGGAGTATCGGGTCGGAGGAGACCCAGTACTTC
cdr3_aa: CAWSIGSEETQYF

j_call: TRBJ2-3
d_call: -
v_call: TRBV21-1
cdr3_length: 16
clone_size: -
cdr3_nt: TGTGCCAGCAGCTACCGGGACAGGGTATTCACAGATACGCAGTATTTT
cdr3_aa: CASSYRDRVFTDTQYF

j_call: TRBJ2-4
d_call: -
v_call: TRBV6-1
cdr3_length: 14
clone_size: -
cdr3_nt: TGTGCCAGCAGTGGGACAGTAGCCAAAAACATTCAGTACTTC
cdr3_aa: CASSGTVAKNIQYF

j_call: TRBJ2-2
d_call: -
v_call: TRBV14
cdr3_length: 14
clone_size: few
cdr3_nt: TGTGCCAGCAGCCAAGGTCGGTACACCGGGGAGCTGTTTTTT
cdr3_aa: CASSQGRYTGELFF

j_call: TRBJ2-7
d_call: -
v_call: TRBV5-1
cdr3_length: 13
clone_size: -
cdr3_nt: TGCGCCAGCAGCTTTCAGGGCTCCTACGAGCAGTACTTC
cdr3_aa: CASSFQGSYEQYF

j_call: TRBJ2-7
d_call: TRBD1
v_call: TRBV29-1
cdr3_length: 18
clone_size: -
cdr3_nt: TGCAGCGTTGAGAGTCCGGGACAGGGAAGAGATAAGAGCGACGAGCAGTACTTC
cdr3_aa: CSVESPGQGRDKSDEQYF

j_call: TRBJ2-2
d_call: TRBD1
v_call: TRBV5-1
cdr3_length: 17
clone_size: -
cdr3_nt: TGCGCCAGCAGCTTGGGTGAACAGGGGGCGCCCCCCGGGGAGCTGTTTTTT
cdr3_aa: CASSLGEQGAPPGELFF

j_call: TRBJ2-1
d_call: -
v_call: TRBV7-6
cdr3_length: 11
clone_size: -
cdr3_nt: TGTGCCAGCAGCGTATACAATGAGCAGTTCTTC
cdr3_aa: CASSVYNEQFF